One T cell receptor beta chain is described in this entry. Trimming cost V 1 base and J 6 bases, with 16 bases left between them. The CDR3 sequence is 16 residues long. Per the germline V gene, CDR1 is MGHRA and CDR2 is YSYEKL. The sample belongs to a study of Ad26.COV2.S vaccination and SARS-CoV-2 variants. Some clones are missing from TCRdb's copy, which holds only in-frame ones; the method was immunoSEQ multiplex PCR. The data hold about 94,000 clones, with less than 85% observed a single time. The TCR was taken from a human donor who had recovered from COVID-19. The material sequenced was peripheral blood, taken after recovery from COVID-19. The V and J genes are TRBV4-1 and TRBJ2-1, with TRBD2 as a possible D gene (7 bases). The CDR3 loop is CASSQGGAGRANEQFF. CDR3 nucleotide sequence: TGCGCCAGCAGCCAAGGGGGGGCAGGGAGGGCCAATGAGCAGTTCTTC.